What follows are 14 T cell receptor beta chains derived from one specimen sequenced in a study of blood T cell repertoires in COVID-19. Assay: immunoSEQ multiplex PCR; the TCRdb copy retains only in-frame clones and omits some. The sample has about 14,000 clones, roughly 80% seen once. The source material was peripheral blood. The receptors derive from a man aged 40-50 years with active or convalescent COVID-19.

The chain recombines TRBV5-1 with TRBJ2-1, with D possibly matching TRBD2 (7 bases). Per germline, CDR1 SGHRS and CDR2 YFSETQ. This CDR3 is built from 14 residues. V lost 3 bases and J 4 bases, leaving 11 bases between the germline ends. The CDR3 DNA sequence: TGCGCCAGCAGCTCCGGGGGGCAATACAATGAGCAGTTCTTC. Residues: CASSSGGQYNEQFF.

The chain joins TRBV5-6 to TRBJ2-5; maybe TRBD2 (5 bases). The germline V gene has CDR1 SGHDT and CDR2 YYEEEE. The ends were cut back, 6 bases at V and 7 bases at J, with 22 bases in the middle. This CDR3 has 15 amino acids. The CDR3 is CASTQTESGTTTQYF. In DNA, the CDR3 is TGTGCCAGCACCCAAACCGAGAGCGGAACTACGACCCAGTACTTC.

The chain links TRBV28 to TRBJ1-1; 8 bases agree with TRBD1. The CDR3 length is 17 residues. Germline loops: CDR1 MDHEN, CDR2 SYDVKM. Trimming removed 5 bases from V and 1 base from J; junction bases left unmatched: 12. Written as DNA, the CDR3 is TGTGCCAGCAGTCTTGAGGGACAGGCATCGTGGAACACTGAAGCTTTCTTT. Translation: CASSLEGQASWNTEAFF.

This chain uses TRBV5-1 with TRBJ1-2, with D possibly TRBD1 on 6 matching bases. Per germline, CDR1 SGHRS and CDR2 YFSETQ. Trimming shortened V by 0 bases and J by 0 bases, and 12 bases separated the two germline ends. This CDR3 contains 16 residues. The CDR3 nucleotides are TGCGCCAGCAGCTTGGAAACAGGGCGACCTAACTATGGCTACACCTTC. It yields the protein CASSLETGRPNYGYTF.

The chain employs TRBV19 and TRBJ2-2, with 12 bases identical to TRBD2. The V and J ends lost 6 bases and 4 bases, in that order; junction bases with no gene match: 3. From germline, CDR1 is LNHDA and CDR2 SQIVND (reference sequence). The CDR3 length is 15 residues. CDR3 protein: CASRLAGGSTGELFF. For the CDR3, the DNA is TGTGCCAGTAGGCTAGCGGGGGGGAGCACCGGGGAGCTGTTTTTT.

The CDR3 region is CASSLGASYEQYF. The CDR3 nucleotides are TGTGCCAGCAGCTTAGGGGCCTCCTACGAGCAGTACTTC. This chain links TRBV7-9 with TRBJ2-7; D unresolved. The CDR3 consists of 13 residues. The germline V and J ends were trimmed by 1 base and 0 bases, with 4 bases remaining between them. Per germline, CDR1 SEHNR and CDR2 FQNEAQ (reference sequence).

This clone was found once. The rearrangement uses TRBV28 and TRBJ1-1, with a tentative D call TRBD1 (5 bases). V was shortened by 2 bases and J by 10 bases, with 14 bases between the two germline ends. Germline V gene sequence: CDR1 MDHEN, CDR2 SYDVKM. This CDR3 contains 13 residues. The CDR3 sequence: CASSLGARLGAFF. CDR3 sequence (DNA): TGTGCCAGCAGTTTAGGGGCCAGGCTCGGAGCTTTCTTT.

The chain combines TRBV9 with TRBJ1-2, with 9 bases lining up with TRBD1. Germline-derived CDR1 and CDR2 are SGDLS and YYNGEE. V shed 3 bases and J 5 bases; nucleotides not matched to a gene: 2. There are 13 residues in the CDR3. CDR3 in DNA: TGTGCCAGCAGCGCCGACAGGGGGTATGGCTACACCTTC. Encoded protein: CASSADRGYGYTF.

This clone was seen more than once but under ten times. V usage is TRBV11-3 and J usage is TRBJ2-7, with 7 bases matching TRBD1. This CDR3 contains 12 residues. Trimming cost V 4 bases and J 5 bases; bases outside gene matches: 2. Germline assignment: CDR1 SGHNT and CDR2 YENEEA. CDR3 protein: CASSSQGDEQYF. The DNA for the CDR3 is TGTGCCAGCAGCTCCCAGGGGGACGAGCAGTACTTC.

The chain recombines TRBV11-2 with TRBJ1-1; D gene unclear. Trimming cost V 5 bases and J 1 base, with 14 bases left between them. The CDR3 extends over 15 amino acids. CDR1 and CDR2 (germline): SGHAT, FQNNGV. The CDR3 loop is CASSLRMGGNTEAFF. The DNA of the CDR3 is TGTGCCAGCAGCCTAAGGATGGGAGGGAACACTGAAGCTTTCTTT.

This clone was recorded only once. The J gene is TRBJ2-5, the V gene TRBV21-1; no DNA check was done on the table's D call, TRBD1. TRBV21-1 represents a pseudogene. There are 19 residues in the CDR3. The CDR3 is CASSKVNLIPRQGEETQYF. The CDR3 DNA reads TGTGCCAGCAGCAAAGTAAATCTAATCCCGAGACAGGGGGAAGAGACCCAGTACTTC.

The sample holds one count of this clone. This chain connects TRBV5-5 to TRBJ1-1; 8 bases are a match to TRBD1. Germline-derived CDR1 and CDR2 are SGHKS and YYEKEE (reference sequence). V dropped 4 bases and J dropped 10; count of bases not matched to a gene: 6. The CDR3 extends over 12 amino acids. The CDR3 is CASSPDRERAFF. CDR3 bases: TGTGCCAGCAGCCCGGACAGGGAAAGAGCTTTCTTT.

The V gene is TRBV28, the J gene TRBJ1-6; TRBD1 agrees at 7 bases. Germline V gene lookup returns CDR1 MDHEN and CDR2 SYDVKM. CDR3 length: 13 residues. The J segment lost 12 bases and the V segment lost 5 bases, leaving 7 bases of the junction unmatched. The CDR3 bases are TGTGCCAGCAGTCAAGACAGGGTAGAACCCCTCCACTTT. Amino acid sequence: CASSQDRVEPLHF. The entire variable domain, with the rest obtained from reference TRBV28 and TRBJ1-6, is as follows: DVKVTQSSRYLVKRTGEKVFLECVQDMDHENMFWYRQDPGLGLRLIYFSYDVKMKEKGDIPEGYSVSREKKERFSLILESASTNQTSMYLCASSQDRVEPLHFGNGTRLTVT.

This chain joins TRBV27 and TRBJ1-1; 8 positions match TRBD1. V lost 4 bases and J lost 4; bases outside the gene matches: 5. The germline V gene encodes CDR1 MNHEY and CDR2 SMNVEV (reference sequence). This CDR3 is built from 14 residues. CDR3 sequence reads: CASSSPGTGTEAFF. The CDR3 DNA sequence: TGTGCCAGCAGTTCCCCCGGGACAGGCACTGAAGCTTTCTTT.